This is a list of T cell receptor beta chains from one sample in a study of long-term antiretroviral therapy in people with HIV. This table comes from immunoSEQ multiplex PCR, and its TCRdb copy is limited to in-frame clones, with some not included. Of 30,000 to 40,000 clones listed, roughly 77% are singletons. The material sequenced was unsorted PBMCs, taken 1.9 years after starting antiretroviral therapy. The receptors come from a man in his late teens or twenties with HIV. CDR3s include the opening cysteine and the closing phenylalanine or tryptophan. D genes are given only for firm matches. Clone size is shown for a subset of rows, as once, few, many or a class of expanded clone.

>.|TRBJ2-7|TRBV18|.
TGTGCCAGCTCGCCGGTAGCGGCGCTGGTCGAGCAGTACTTC
CASSPVAALVEQYF
>.|TRBJ1-5|TRBV27|.
TGTGCCAGCAGTTTAGGTCGTAATCAGCCCCAGCATTTT
CASSLGRNQPQHF
>.|TRBJ2-1|TRBV5-1|.
TGCGCCAGCAGCTTTGACAGCTCCTACAATGAGCAGTTCTTC
CASSFDSSYNEQFF
>once|TRBJ1-3|TRBV6-5|.
TGTGCCAGCAGTTACGACTTAAACTCTGGAAACACCATATATTTT
CASSYDLNSGNTIYF
>.|TRBJ2-3|TRBV4-1|.
TGCGCCAGCAGCCAAGACAGGCGCTCTTCCACAGATACGCAGTATTTT
CASSQDRRSSTDTQYF
>few|TRBJ1-2|TRBV7-9|TRBD1
TGTGCCAGCAGCTTTCAACAGGGGCCTTACACCTTC
CASSFQQGPYTF
>.|TRBJ2-2|TRBV6-1|TRBD2
TGTGCCAGCGGGACTACTCACCCCCGCGGGGAGCTGTTTTTT
CASGTTHPRGELFF
>.|TRBJ2-7|TRBV7-2|.
TGTGCCAGCAGGCAAGGGGGGGCTAGCTACGAGCAGTACTTC
CASRQGGASYEQYF
>.|TRBJ2-5|TRBV5-1|.
TGCGCCAGCAGCTTGGCGTTGAGGCGGGAGACCCAGTACTTC
CASSLALRRETQYF
>few|TRBJ2-2|TRBV28|TRBD1
TGTGCCAGCAGTCCTCCACCGTTCCCGGGACAGGTCGACTCATTT
CASSPPPFPGQVDSF
>.|TRBJ1-4|TRBV5-1|.
TGCGCCAGCAGCCCTCTTACCCTGGATGAAAAACTGTTTTTT
CASSPLTLDEKLFF
>few|TRBJ1-5|TRBV2|.
TGTGCCAGCAACCGGGAGGCGGACAAGTATCAGCCCCAGCATTTT
CASNREADKYQPQHF
>.|TRBJ2-4|TRBV28|.
TGTGCCAGCAGTACGGCTATATCCAAAAACATTCAGTACTTC
CASSTAISKNIQYF
>.|TRBJ1-3|TRBV11-2|TRBD1
TGTGCCAGCAGGCGGGACAGTAAAAAAGGAAACACCATATATTTT
CASRRDSKKGNTIYF
>once|TRBJ2-5|TRBV2|.
TGTGCCAGCAGTGATGGGGGGGCGAAGACCCAGTACTTC
CASSDGGAKTQYF
>.|TRBJ2-1|TRBV6-1|TRBD1
TGTGCCAGCCGCGATAGACAGGGCTACAACAATGAGCAGTTCTTC
CASRDRQGYNNEQFF
>.|TRBJ1-1|TRBV11-2|TRBD1
TGTGCCAGCAGCCCCACTGGACAGGTTTGGACTGAAGCTTTCTTT
CASSPTGQVWTEAFF
>.|TRBJ1-6|TRBV7-7|.
TGTGCTAGCAGCTTAGCAGGGCGGGATTCACCCCTCCACTTT
CASSLAGRDSPLHF
>.|TRBJ2-5|TRBV6-5|.
TGTGCCAGCAGTTACCTATCATCCAGGGAAGAGACCCAGTACTTC
CASSYLSSREETQYF
>once|TRBJ2-3|TRBV7-7|.
TGTGCTAGCAGCTTAGGGGGGAGGGGCGATACGCAGTATTTT
CASSLGGRGDTQYF
>.|TRBJ1-1|TRBV7-9|.
TGTGCCAGCAGCTTAGAAACGTGGGACGCAGCTTTCTTT
CASSLETWDAAFF
>.|TRBJ2-1|TRBV5-6|.
TGTGCCAGCGCCTTGGGGGCAGCACGTAATGAGCAGTTCTTC
CASALGAARNEQFF
>few|TRBJ1-5|TRBV18|TRBD1
TGTGCCAGCTCACCACTAGTAGGACAGGTTCTGCATTTT
CASSPLVGQVLHF
>few|TRBJ1-5|TRBV27|.
TGTGCCAGCAGTCCACAGGGCAATCAGCCCCAGCATTTT
CASSPQGNQPQHF
>.|TRBJ1-3|TRBV11-3|.
TGTGCCAGCACCCCCCAGAGGGAGACCTCTGGAAACACCATATATTTT
CASTPQRETSGNTIYF
>.|TRBJ2-2|TRBV6-4|.
TGTGCCAGCAGTAGCCAGACCGGGGAGCTGTTTTTT
CASSSQTGELFF
>few|TRBJ2-2|TRBV5-6|.
TGTGCCAGCAGCTTGGCCCTCGGGGACGACGGGGAGCTGTTTTTT
CASSLALGDDGELFF
>.|TRBJ2-7|TRBV10-3|.
TGTGCCATCAGTGTTGACCGGTACGGCGAGCAGTACTTC
CAISVDRYGEQYF
>.|TRBJ1-1|TRBV29-1|.
TGCAGCGTTGAAGTACAGGGCCGGAACACTGAAGCTTTCTTT
CSVEVQGRNTEAFF
>once|TRBJ2-2|TRBV15|.
TGTGCCACCATGGGGGCCACCGGGGAGCTGTTTTTT
CATMGATGELFF
>.|TRBJ2-1|TRBV7-8|.
TGTGCCAGCAGCCAGGGTTCTAATGAGCAGTTCTTC
CASSQGSNEQFF
>.|TRBJ1-4|TRBV6-5|.
TGTGCCAGCAGTTACTCGTTCAGGGATCGTGAAAAACTGTTTTTT
CASSYSFRDREKLFF
>.|TRBJ2-5|TRBV2|.
TGTGCCAGCAGTGGGGACTACCAAGAGACCCAGTACTTC
CASSGDYQETQYF
>once|TRBJ1-1|TRBV19|.
TGTGCCAGTAGTCCTCTGGGCAGGGGAGGGACCACTGAAGCTTTCTTT
CASSPLGRGGTTEAFF
>.|TRBJ1-6|TRBV5-4|TRBD1
TGTGCCAGCAGCTTGGAGGGGGACAGGGCGAATAATTCACCCCTCCACTTT
CASSLEGDRANNSPLHF
>once|TRBJ2-3|TRBV4-1|.
TGCGCCAGCAGCCAAGGAGTTGGCGGGTACTCCACAGATACGCAGTATTTT
CASSQGVGGYSTDTQYF
>.|TRBJ1-6|TRBV5-1|.
TGCGCCAGCAGCCAACAGGGAAGCCAAGGCTCCTATAATTCACCCCTCCACTTT
CASSQQGSQGSYNSPLHF
>.|TRBJ1-1|TRBV28|.
TGTGCCAGCAGTTTTTTCACTGAAGCTTTCTTT
CASSFFTEAFF
>.|TRBJ2-1|TRBV5-1|TRBD2
TGCGCCAGCAGCTTGGATGTGGCGGGGGTGAAGTTCTTC
CASSLDVAGVKFF
>.|TRBJ2-1|TRBV28|TRBD2
TGTGCCACCTCACCGGGACTAAAGGTAGAGCGGTTCTTC
CATSPGLKVERFF
>.|TRBJ1-1|TRBV6-1|.
TGTGCCAGCAGTGAAGCGGGGGGCACTGAAGCTTTCTTT
CASSEAGGTEAFF
>.|TRBJ2-7|TRBV29-1|.
TGCAGCGTTGAAGATCCGAAGGGATACTCCTACGAGCAGTACTTC
CSVEDPKGYSYEQYF
>.|TRBJ2-7|TRBV5-4|.
TGTGCCAGCAGCCCTGCAGGCTACGAGCAGTACTTC
CASSPAGYEQYF
>.|TRBJ2-5|TRBV5-1|.
TGCGCCAGCAGCTTCGCCCCGGGCCAAGAGACCCAGTACTTC
CASSFAPGQETQYF
>.|TRBJ1-6|TRBV30|.
TGTGCCTGGAGCCAGATGGGGTTGGATCTCCACTTT
CAWSQMGLDLHF
>.|TRBJ1-1|TRBV2|TRBD1
TGTGCCAGCAGCCGGGACAGAGAAGAGAGAGGAGCTTTCTTT
CASSRDREERGAFF
>.|TRBJ1-2|TRBV6-1|TRBD1
TGTGCCAGCAGTGGGGTCCGGGACAGGGTTGCCTATGGCTACACCTTC
CASSGVRDRVAYGYTF